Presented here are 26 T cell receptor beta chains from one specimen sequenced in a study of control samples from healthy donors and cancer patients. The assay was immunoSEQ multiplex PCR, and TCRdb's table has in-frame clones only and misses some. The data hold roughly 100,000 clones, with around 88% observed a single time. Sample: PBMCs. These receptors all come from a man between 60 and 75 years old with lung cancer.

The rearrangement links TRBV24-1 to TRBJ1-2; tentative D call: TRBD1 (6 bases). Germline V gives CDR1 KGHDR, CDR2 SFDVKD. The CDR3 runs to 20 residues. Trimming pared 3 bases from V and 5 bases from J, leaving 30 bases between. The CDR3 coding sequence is TGTGCCACCAGTGATAGTTGGGGGGGGCACAGAGGGTCGACACTTTATGGCTACACCTTC. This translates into CATSDSWGGHRGSTLYGYTF.

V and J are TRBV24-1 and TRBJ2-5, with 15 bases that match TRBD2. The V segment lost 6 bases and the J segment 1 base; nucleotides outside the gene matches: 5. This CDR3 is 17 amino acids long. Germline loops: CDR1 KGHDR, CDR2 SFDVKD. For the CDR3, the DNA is TGTGCCACCAGTTGGACTAGCGGGGGGGCCCTCCAAGAGACCCAGTACTTC. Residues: CATSWTSGGALQETQYF.

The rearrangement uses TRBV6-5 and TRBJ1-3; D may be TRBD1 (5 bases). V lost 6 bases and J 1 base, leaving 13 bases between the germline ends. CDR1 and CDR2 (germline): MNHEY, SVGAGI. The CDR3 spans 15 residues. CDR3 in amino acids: CASRRQGASGNTIYF. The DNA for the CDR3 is TGTGCCAGCAGGCGCCAGGGCGCATCTGGAAACACCATATATTTT.

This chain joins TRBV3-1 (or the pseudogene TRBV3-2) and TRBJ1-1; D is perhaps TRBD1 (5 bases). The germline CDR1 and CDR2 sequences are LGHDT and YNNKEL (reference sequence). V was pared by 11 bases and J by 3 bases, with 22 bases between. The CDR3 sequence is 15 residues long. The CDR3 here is CAAQRGVDGDTEAFF. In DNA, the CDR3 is TGTGCCGCTCAACGAGGGGTTGATGGTGACACTGAAGCTTTCTTT.

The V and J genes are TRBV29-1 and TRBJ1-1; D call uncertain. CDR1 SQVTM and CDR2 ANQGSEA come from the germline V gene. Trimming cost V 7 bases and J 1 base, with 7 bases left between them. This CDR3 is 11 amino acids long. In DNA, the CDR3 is TGCAGCGGGCGACAGAACACTGAAGCTTTCTTT. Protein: CSGRQNTEAFF.

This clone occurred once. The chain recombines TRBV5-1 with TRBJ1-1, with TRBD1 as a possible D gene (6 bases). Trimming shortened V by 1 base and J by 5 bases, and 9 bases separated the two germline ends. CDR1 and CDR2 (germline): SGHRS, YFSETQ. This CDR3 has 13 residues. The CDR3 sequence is CASSLTGLTEAFF. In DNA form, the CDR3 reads TGCGCCAGCAGCTTGACAGGGCTAACTGAAGCTTTCTTT. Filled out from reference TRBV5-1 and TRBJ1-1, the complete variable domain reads KAGVTQTPRYLIKTRGQQVTLSCSPISGHRSVSWYQQTPGQGLQFLFEYFSETQRNKGNFPGRFSGRQFSNSRSEMNVSTLELGDSALYLCASSLTGLTEAFFGQGTRLTVV.

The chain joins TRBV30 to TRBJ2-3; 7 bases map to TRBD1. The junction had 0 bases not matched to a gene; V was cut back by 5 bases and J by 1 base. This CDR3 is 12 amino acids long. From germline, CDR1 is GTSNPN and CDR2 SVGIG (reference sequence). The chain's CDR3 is CAWDRGTDTQYF. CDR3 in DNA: TGTGCCTGGGACAGGGGCACAGATACGCAGTATTTT.

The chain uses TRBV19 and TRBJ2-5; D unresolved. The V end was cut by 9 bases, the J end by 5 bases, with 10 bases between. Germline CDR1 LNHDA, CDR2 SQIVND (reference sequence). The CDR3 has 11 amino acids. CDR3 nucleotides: TGTGCCAGCAGGATGGGGGAGACCCAGTACTTC. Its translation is CASRMGETQYF.

Here the CDR3 reads CASSLTRQGANEQFF. The CDR3 DNA is TGTGCCAGCAGCTTAACGAGGCAGGGGGCCAATGAGCAGTTCTTC. This chain connects TRBV11-2 to TRBJ2-1; 8 bases line up with TRBD1. J was trimmed by 6 bases and V by 2 bases; bases with no gene match: 6. Germline V gene data show CDR1 as SGHAT and CDR2 as FQNNGV. The CDR3 runs to 15 residues.

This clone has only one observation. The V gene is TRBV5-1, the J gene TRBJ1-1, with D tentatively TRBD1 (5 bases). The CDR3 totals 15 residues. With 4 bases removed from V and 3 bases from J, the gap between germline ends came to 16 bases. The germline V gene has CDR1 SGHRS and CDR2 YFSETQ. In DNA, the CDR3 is TGCGCCAGCAGCCCGGCCTGGGGGACGGACACTGAAGCTTTCTTT. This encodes CASSPAWGTDTEAFF.

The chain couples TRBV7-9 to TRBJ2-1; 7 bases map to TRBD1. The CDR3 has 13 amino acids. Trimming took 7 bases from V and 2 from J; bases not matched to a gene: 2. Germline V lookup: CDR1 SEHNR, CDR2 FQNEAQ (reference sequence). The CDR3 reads CASIQGTYNEQFF. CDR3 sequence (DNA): TGTGCCAGCATACAGGGGACCTACAATGAGCAGTTCTTC.

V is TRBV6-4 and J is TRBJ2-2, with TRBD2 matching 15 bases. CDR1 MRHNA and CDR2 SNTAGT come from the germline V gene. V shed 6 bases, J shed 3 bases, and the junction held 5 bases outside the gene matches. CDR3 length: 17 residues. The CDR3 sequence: CASSRTSGGAHTGELFF. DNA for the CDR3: TGTGCCAGCAGCCGGACTAGCGGGGGGGCCCACACCGGGGAGCTGTTTTTT.

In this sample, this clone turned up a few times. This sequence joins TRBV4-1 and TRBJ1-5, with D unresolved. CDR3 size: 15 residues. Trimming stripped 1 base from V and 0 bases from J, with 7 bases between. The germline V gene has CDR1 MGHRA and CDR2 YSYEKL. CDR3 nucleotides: TGCGCCAGCAGCCAAGCGGGCAGTAGCAATCAGCCCCAGCATTTT. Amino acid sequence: CASSQAGSSNQPQHF.

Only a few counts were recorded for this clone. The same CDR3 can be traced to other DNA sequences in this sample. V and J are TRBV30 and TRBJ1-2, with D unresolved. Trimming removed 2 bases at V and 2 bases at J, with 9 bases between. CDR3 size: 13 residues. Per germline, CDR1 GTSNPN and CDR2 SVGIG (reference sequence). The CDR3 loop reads CAWSLGINYGYTF. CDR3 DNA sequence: TGTGCCTGGAGTCTGGGGATAAACTATGGCTACACCTTC.

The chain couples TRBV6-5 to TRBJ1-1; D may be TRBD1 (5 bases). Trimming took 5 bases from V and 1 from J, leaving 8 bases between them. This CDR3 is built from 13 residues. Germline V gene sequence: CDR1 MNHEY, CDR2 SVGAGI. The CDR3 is CASSRQKNTEAFF. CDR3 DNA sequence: TGTGCCAGCAGTCGACAGAAGAACACTGAAGCTTTCTTT.

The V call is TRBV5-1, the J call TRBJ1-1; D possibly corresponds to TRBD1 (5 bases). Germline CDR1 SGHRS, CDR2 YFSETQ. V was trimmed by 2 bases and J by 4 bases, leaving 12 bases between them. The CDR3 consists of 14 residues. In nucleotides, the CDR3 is TGCGCCAGCAGCTTAACCTTGCAGGGCACTGAAGCTTTCTTT. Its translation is CASSLTLQGTEAFF.

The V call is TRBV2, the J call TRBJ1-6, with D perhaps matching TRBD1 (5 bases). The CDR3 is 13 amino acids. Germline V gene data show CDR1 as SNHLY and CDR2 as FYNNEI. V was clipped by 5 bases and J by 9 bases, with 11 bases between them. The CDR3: CASSLGVSSPLHF. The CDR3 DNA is TGTGCCAGCAGTCTAGGGGTTTCTTCACCCCTCCACTTT. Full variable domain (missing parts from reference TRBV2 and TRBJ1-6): EPEVTQTPSHQVTQMGQEVILRCVPISNHLYFYWYRQILGQKVEFLVSFYNNEISEKSEIFDDQFSVERPDGSNFTLKIRSTKLEDSAMYFCASSLGVSSPLHFGNGTRLTVT.

CDR3: CASLSGGRETQYF. The CDR3 nucleotides are TGTGCCAGCTTAAGTGGGGGGCGGGAGACCCAGTACTTC. The rearrangement uses TRBV3-1 (or the pseudogene TRBV3-2) and TRBJ2-5, with D possibly being TRBD1 or TRBD2 (6 bases each). V was shortened by 8 bases and J by 5 bases, with 15 bases between the two germline ends. This CDR3 has 13 residues. From germline, CDR1 is LGHDT and CDR2 YNNKEL (reference sequence).

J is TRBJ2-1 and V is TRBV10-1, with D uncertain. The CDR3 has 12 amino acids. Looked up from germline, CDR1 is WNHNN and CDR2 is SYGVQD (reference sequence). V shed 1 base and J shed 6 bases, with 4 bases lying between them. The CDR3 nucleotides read TGCGCCAGCAGTGAGTTTGGCAATGAGCAGTTCTTC. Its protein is CASSEFGNEQFF.

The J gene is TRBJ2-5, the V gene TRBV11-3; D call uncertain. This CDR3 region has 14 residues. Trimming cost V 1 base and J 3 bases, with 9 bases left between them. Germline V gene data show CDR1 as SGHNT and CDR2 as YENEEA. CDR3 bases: TGTGCCAGCAGCTTAGTGGGCGGAGAAGAGACCCAGTACTTC. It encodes CASSLVGGEETQYF.

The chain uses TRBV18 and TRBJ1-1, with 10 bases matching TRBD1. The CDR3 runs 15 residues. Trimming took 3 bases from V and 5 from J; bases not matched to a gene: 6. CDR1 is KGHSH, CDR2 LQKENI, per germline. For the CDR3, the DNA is TGTGCCAGCTCACCTCAAGACAGGGGGCAAACTGAAGCTTTCTTT. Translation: CASSPQDRGQTEAFF.

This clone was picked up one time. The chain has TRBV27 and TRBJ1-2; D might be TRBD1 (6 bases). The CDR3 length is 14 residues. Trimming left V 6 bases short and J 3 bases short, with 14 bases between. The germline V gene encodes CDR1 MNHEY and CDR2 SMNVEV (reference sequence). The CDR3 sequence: CASRDKGGDYGYTF. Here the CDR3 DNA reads TGTGCCAGCAGAGACAAAGGGGGGGACTATGGCTACACCTTC.

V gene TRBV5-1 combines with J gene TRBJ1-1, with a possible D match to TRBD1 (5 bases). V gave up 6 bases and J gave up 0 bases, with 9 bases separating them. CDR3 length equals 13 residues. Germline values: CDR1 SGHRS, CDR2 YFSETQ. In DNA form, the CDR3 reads TGCGCCAGCAAGAGGACACTGAACACTGAAGCTTTCTTT. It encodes CASKRTLNTEAFF.

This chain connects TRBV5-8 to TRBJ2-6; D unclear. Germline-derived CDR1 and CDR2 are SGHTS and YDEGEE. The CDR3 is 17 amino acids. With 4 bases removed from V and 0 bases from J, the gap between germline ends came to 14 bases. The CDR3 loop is CASSVALLSSGANVLTF. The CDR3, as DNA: TGTGCCAGCAGCGTGGCCCTCCTGAGCTCTGGGGCCAACGTCCTGACTTTC.

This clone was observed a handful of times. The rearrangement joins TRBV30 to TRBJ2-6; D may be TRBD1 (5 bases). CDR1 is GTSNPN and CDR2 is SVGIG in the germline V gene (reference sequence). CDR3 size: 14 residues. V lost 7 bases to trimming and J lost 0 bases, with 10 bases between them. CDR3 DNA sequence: TGTGCCTCCGACAGCCCCTCTGGGGCCAACGTCCTGACTTTC. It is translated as CASDSPSGANVLTF.

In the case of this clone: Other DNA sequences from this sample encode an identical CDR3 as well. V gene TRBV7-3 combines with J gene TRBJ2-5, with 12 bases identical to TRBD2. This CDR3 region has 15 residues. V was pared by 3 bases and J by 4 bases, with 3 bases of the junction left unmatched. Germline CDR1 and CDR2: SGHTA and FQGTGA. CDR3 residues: CASSFLAGGGETQYF. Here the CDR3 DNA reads TGTGCCAGCAGCTTCCTAGCGGGGGGGGGAGAGACCCAGTACTTC.